These T cell receptor beta chains were read from a single sample in a study of blood T cell repertoires in COVID-19. The repertoire was sequenced with immunoSEQ multiplex PCR; TCRdb's copy has only in-frame clones and lacks some. The table lists 200,000 to 300,000 clones, roughly 88% of them singletons. The sample was PBMCs or T cells enriched from blood (not recorded which). The receptors originated from a woman in her 40s with acute COVID-19. CDR3s include the opening cysteine and the closing phenylalanine or tryptophan. The D gene is left open where the match is weak. Clone size is shown for a subset of rows, as once, few, many or a class of expanded clone.

D: -; V: TRBV10-3; length: 13; size: -; J: TRBJ1-5; CDR3: CAISENGDQPQHF; DNA: TGTGCCATCAGTGAGAACGGGGATCAGCCCCAGCATTTT
D: -; V: TRBV5-1; length: 16; size: once; J: TRBJ1-1; CDR3: CASSLEGALKNTEAFF; DNA: TGCGCCAGCAGCTTGGAAGGGGCGCTTAAGAACACTGAAGCTTTCTTT
D: TRBD1; V: TRBV3-1/TRBV3-2; length: 14; size: -; J: TRBJ1-1; CDR3: CASSPGKGATEAFF; DNA: TGTGCCAGCAGCCCCGGGAAGGGGGCAACTGAAGCTTTCTTT
D: TRBD2; V: TRBV9; length: 15; size: -; J: TRBJ2-5; CDR3: CASSPGGRGQETQYF; DNA: TGTGCCAGCAGCCCGGGGGGGAGAGGCCAAGAGACCCAGTACTTC
D: TRBD2; V: TRBV5-4; length: 15; size: -; J: TRBJ2-1; CDR3: CASSSRTSSYNEQFF; DNA: TGTGCCAGCAGCTCAAGGACTAGCTCCTACAATGAGCAGTTCTTC
D: -; V: TRBV4-3; length: 16; size: -; J: TRBJ1-4; CDR3: CASSPQWTEMDEKLFF; DNA: TGCGCCAGCAGCCCACAATGGACAGAGATGGATGAAAAACTGTTTTTT
D: TRBD1; V: TRBV11-2; length: 17; size: -; J: TRBJ2-1; CDR3: CASSFRTGVLLHNEQFF; DNA: TGTGCCAGCAGCTTTAGAACAGGGGTGCTACTCCACAATGAGCAGTTCTTC
D: TRBD2; V: TRBV2; length: 17; size: -; J: TRBJ2-1; CDR3: CASLETSGSRAYNEQFF; DNA: TGTGCCAGCCTGGAGACTAGCGGGAGTAGGGCCTACAATGAGCAGTTCTTC
D: TRBD1; V: TRBV15; length: 14; size: once; J: TRBJ2-5; CDR3: CATSMGQGQETQYF; DNA: TGTGCCACCAGCATGGGACAGGGTCAAGAGACCCAGTACTTC
D: -; V: TRBV12-5; length: 14; size: -; J: TRBJ2-3; CDR3: CASGLLTGTDTQYF; DNA: TGTGCTAGTGGTTTGCTGACGGGGACAGATACGCAGTATTTT
D: TRBD2; V: TRBV5-4; length: 17; size: -; J: TRBJ2-5; CDR3: CASTLGLAVPNGETQYF; DNA: TGTGCCAGCACCCTGGGACTAGCGGTTCCTAATGGGGAGACCCAGTACTTC
D: -; V: TRBV29-1; length: 14; size: few; J: TRBJ2-1; CDR3: CSVEDQGGYNEQFF; DNA: TGCAGCGTTGAAGATCAGGGCGGCTACAATGAGCAGTTCTTC
D: -; V: TRBV3-1/TRBV3-2; length: 16; size: -; J: TRBJ1-2; CDR3: CASSQVSQGWRGGYTF; DNA: TGTGCCAGCAGCCAAGTTTCCCAGGGGTGGAGAGGGGGCTACACCTTC
D: TRBD1; V: TRBV6-5; length: 14; size: -; J: TRBJ2-1; CDR3: CASRGTGALGEQFF; DNA: TGTGCCAGCAGAGGGACAGGTGCATTAGGTGAGCAGTTCTTC
D: -; V: TRBV9; length: 13; size: -; J: TRBJ2-1; CDR3: CASSAPRELEQFF; DNA: TGTGCCAGCAGCGCCCCCCGTGAGCTTGAGCAGTTCTTC
D: -; V: TRBV19; length: 14; size: -; J: TRBJ1-1; CDR3: CASSIWGGATEAFF; DNA: TGTGCCAGTAGTATATGGGGAGGGGCGACTGAAGCTTTCTTT
D: TRBD2; V: TRBV10-3; length: 17; size: -; J: TRBJ2-7; CDR3: CAISDLGLATSSYEQYF; DNA: TGTGCCATCAGTGATCTCGGACTAGCGACTAGCTCCTACGAGCAGTACTTC
D: -; V: TRBV9; length: 15; size: -; J: TRBJ1-2; CDR3: CASSVTGGPNYGYTF; DNA: TGTGCCAGCAGCGTGACGGGGGGCCCGAACTATGGCTACACCTTC
D: -; V: TRBV18; length: 12; size: -; J: TRBJ1-6; CDR3: CASTESDSPLHF; DNA: TGTGCCAGCACAGAGTCGGATTCACCCCTCCACTTT
D: TRBD2; V: TRBV10-2; length: 14; size: -; J: TRBJ2-3; CDR3: CASTGAGVADTQYF; DNA: TGCGCCAGCACTGGAGCGGGAGTAGCCGATACGCAGTATTTT
D: -; V: TRBV5-8; length: 13; size: -; J: TRBJ1-2; CDR3: CASSPTGLRGYTF; DNA: TGTGCCAGCAGTCCTACTGGGTTGCGGGGCTACACCTTC
D: -; V: TRBV7-2; length: 14; size: -; J: TRBJ1-1; CDR3: CASSLASQDFEAFF; DNA: TGTGCCAGCAGCTTAGCGAGCCAGGACTTTGAAGCTTTCTTT
D: -; V: TRBV7-9; length: 14; size: -; J: TRBJ1-2; CDR3: CASSRVRGVGGYTF; DNA: TGTGCCAGCAGCCGGGTCCGGGGGGTAGGTGGCTACACCTTC
D: TRBD1; V: TRBV7-2; length: 13; size: -; J: TRBJ1-2; CDR3: CASRSTGGLGYTF; DNA: TGTGCCAGCAGGTCGACAGGGGGTCTTGGCTACACCTTC
D: TRBD1; V: TRBV11-3; length: 15; size: once; J: TRBJ1-5; CDR3: CASSLSDRANQPQHF; DNA: TGTGCCAGCAGCTTAAGTGACAGGGCAAATCAGCCCCAGCATTTT
D: -; V: TRBV20-1; length: 13; size: -; J: TRBJ2-3; CDR3: CSASWTVADTQYF; DNA: TGCAGTGCTAGTTGGACAGTCGCAGATACGCAGTATTTT
D: -; V: TRBV19; length: 14; size: -; J: TRBJ1-3; CDR3: CASSMGGSGNTIYF; DNA: TGTGCCAGTAGTATGGGGGGCTCTGGAAACACCATATATTTT
D: TRBD2; V: TRBV11-3; length: 14; size: -; J: TRBJ2-1; CDR3: CASTLGGSYNEQFF; DNA: TGTGCCAGCACCCTCGGGGGGTCCTACAATGAGCAGTTCTTC
D: -; V: TRBV30; length: 15; size: -; J: TRBJ1-4; CDR3: CAWLRRGLPAEKLFF; DNA: TGTGCCTGGCTCCGTAGGGGACTGCCAGCTGAAAAACTGTTTTTT
D: TRBD1; V: TRBV6-6; length: 14; size: -; J: TRBJ1-5; CDR3: CASSHGTGDKPQHF; DNA: TGTGCCAGCAGTCATGGGACAGGCGATAAGCCCCAGCATTTT
D: TRBD1; V: TRBV9; length: 13; size: -; J: TRBJ1-4; CDR3: CASSAGGTGQLFF; DNA: TGTGCCAGCAGCGCTGGGGGGACAGGGCAACTGTTTTTT
D: -; V: TRBV2; length: 15; size: -; J: TRBJ2-5; CDR3: CASRPRGGGSETQYF; DNA: TGTGCCAGCAGGCCCCGAGGGGGGGGGTCAGAGACCCAGTACTTC
D: TRBD2; V: TRBV4-3; length: 20; size: -; J: TRBJ2-1; CDR3: CASSQESEALAGGPGNEQFF; DNA: TGCGCCAGCAGCCAAGAGTCGGAAGCGCTAGCGGGAGGTCCGGGGAATGAGCAGTTCTTC
D: -; V: TRBV12-3/TRBV12-4; length: 13; size: -; J: TRBJ2-7; CDR3: CASSLRGINEQYF; DNA: TGTGCCAGCAGTTTAAGGGGGATTAACGAGCAGTACTTC
D: -; V: TRBV19; length: 13; size: -; J: TRBJ1-1; CDR3: CASTEARNTEAFF; DNA: TGTGCCAGTACTGAGGCTCGAAACACTGAAGCTTTCTTT
D: -; V: TRBV5-1; length: 15; size: -; J: TRBJ1-2; CDR3: CASSRGWGRPYGYTF; DNA: TGCGCCAGCAGCAGGGGATGGGGGCGACCCTATGGCTACACCTTC
D: -; V: TRBV12-3/TRBV12-4; length: 12; size: -; J: TRBJ1-4; CDR3: CASSLRTEKLFF; DNA: TGTGCCAGCAGTCTAAGAACTGAAAAACTGTTTTTT
D: -; V: TRBV5-1; length: 14; size: -; J: TRBJ1-2; CDR3: CASSRPDISYGYTF; DNA: TGCGCCAGCAGCCGCCCGGACATTTCCTATGGCTACACCTTC
D: -; V: TRBV7-9; length: 16; size: -; J: TRBJ2-7; CDR3: CASSLPSTGASYEQYF; DNA: TGTGCCAGCAGCTTACCTTCGACAGGTGCCTCCTACGAGCAGTACTTC